Below, one T cell receptor (beta chain) is given with its context. Its antigen target is currently unknown. Per-base qualities were not stored, and no clone one base away is much larger. This sample is drawn from a study of control samples from healthy donors and cancer patients (dated by TCRdb to the early 2020s). Libraries were prepared through the immunoSEQ multiplex PCR assay. TCRdb retrieved this table from immuneACCESS and kept in-frame rearrangements only. Not all clones are present; in checked studies, unresolved V genes account for under half, and no reason is known for the remainder. The sample records 120,000 to 150,000 clones, about 88% of which are singletons. The ten largest clones capture 8% to 9.5% of the sample. Counted from cysteine to phenylalanine, this CDR3 has 15 amino acids. Kept here is only the CDR3 DNA, which spans 45 bases and is read in frame from base 1. Between the V and J ends, shortened by 2 bases and 2 bases respectively, the junction contains 10 bases. As encoded in the germline V gene, CDR1 is SGHAT while CDR2 is FQNNGV.

The sequencing sample was made of blood. The TCR comes from a woman aged 25 to 39 in good health. The rearranged segments are TRBV11-2 and TRBJ1-3; a confident D gene designation cannot be given. Here is the DNA: TGTGCCAGCAGCTTAAGGGATCTGCCTGGAAACACCATATATTTT. Translated, this gives CASSLRDLPGNTIYF.